A single sample gave rise to the 5 T cell receptor beta chains below, sequenced in a study of T cell changes during pregnancy in multiple sclerosis. The repertoire was sequenced with immunoSEQ multiplex PCR; TCRdb's copy has only in-frame clones and lacks some. This sample has tens of thousands of clones; about 87% occur once, and the top ten carry approximately 1%. Sample: CD4+ T cells from peripheral blood mononuclear cells, taken in the second trimester of pregnancy. Receptor source: a female donor with multiple sclerosis, enrolled in a pregnancy study.

The chain joins TRBV20-1 to TRBJ2-2; D might be TRBD2 (7 bases). This CDR3 is 11 amino acids long. V lost 1 base and J 13 bases, leaving 10 bases between the germline ends. CDR1 is DFQATT, CDR2 SNEGSKA, per germline (reference sequence). The CDR3 DNA follows: TGCAGTGCTAGAGCGGGGGGCAGGCTGTTTTTT. Its protein is CSARAGGRLFF.

This clone was seen a single time. The J gene is TRBJ2-7, the V gene TRBV9, with TRBD2 matching over 7 bases. Germline lookup yields CDR1 SGDLS and CDR2 YYNGEE. This CDR3 region has 15 residues. V lost 1 base and J lost 5; bases outside the gene matches: 9. CDR3 sequence (DNA): TGTGCCAGCAGCGTAAGCGGGGTCCGGGCCCACGAGCAGTACTTC. Its translation: CASSVSGVRAHEQYF.

The chain joins TRBV29-1 to TRBJ2-5; 12 nucleotides line up with TRBD1. With the DNA end fitting TRBJ2-7 better, the J assignment may be wrong. The CDR3 extends over 13 amino acids. Germline CDR1 is SQVTM and CDR2 is ANQGSEA. CDR3 sequence: CSVYRDRGHEQYF. The CDR3 DNA reads as TGCAGCGTCTACCGGGACAGGGGGCACGAGCAGTACTTC.

This clone appeared a single time. The chain joins TRBV9 to TRBJ2-7, with a weak D call TRBD1 (6 bases). The CDR3 loop spans 14 amino acids. Trimming removed 0 bases from V and 3 bases from J, with 10 bases in between. Germline V gives CDR1 SGDLS, CDR2 YYNGEE. The chain's CDR3 is CASSVAGESYEQYF. The CDR3 DNA follows: TGTGCCAGCAGCGTAGCAGGGGAGAGCTACGAGCAGTACTTC.

A few counts support this clone. The gene calls are TRBV28 and TRBJ2-7; 7 nucleotides match TRBD1. V trimming: 6 bases; J trimming: 5 bases; junction bases outside the gene matches: 1. This CDR3 has 11 amino acids. Germline CDR1 and CDR2: MDHEN and SYDVKM. CDR3 sequence reads: CASRGQHEQYF. Written as DNA, the CDR3 is TGTGCCAGCAGGGGACAGCACGAGCAGTACTTC.